The clone carrying this TCR beta chain appeared once. Profiled with immunoSEQ multiplex PCR; TCRdb holds only in-frame clones, not every one. The table lists 30,000 to 45,000 clones, 91% of them singletons, with 6.1% in the top ten. This CDR3 has 14 amino acids. Trimming removed 8 bases from V and 3 bases from J, with 16 bases in between. CDR1 SGHTA and CDR2 FQGTGA come from the germline V gene. These data are taken from a study of T cell changes during pregnancy in multiple sclerosis. The chain joins TRBV7-3 to TRBJ1-1; D is perhaps TRBD1 (6 bases). The sequence was collected from a female donor with multiple sclerosis, enrolled in a pregnancy study. The sequencing used CD8+ T cells from peripheral blood mononuclear cells, collected in the second trimester of pregnancy. CDR3 DNA sequence: TGTGCCAGCCGTTCACAGGGACCCGACACTGAAGCTTTCTTT. It encodes CASRSQGPDTEAFF. Looking up the rest from reference TRBV7-3 and TRBJ1-1 gives the full variable domain: GAGVSQTPSNKVTEKGKYVELRCDPISGHTALYWYRQSLGQGPEFLIYFQGTGAADDSGLPNDRFFAVRPEGSVSTLKIQRTERGDSAVYLCASRSQGPDTEAFFGQGTRLTVV.